The rows below give T cell receptor beta chains drawn from one sample of a study of T-cell memory formation after mild COVID-19. TCRdb itself ran the 5' RACE reads through MiXCR, one entry per CDR3 protein. Here the sample spans roughly 160,000 distinct CDR3 sequences, roughly 13% being singletons. Sequences were obtained from PBMCs or a T cell subset sorted from them (not recorded which). The receptors derive from a man between 18 and 35 years old who had mild COVID-19 (a few samples of this study predate the infection). Cell type and time point are not known. The CDR3 runs from the conserved cysteine through the conserved F or W. Fields, in order: D gene, J gene, V gene, clone size, CDR3 protein, CDR3 DNA. A D gene is named only where the DNA matches it firmly. Some rows mark clone size as missing; the rest say once, few, many or name a class of expanded clone.

TRBD1	TRBJ2-3	TRBV5-4	-	CASSGQGRGDTQYF	TGTGCCAGCAGCGGACAGGGCCGGGGAGATACGCAGTATTTT
TRBD2	TRBJ2-1	TRBV4-3	many	CASSQDFRTRALYNEQFF	TGCGCCAGCAGCCAAGATTTCCGGACTAGGGCCCTCTACAATGAGCAGTTCTTC
-	TRBJ2-3	TRBV24-1	-	CATRGAQGTDTQYF	TGTGCCACCAGAGGCGCGCAGGGCACAGATACGCAGTATTTT
-	TRBJ1-1	TRBV7-3	-	CASSSAGGAPTEAFF	TGTGCCAGCAGCTCCGCGGGGGGCGCGCCCACTGAAGCTTTCTTT
-	TRBJ2-3	TRBV16	-	CASSQSAGRRTDTQYF	TGTGCCAGCAGCCAATCAGCAGGGCGCCGCACAGATACGCAGTATTTT
-	TRBJ1-2	TRBV6-5	-	CASSSSGPRGYTF	TGTGCCAGCAGTTCCTCCGGGCCACGGGGCTACACCTTC
-	TRBJ2-3	TRBV6-2/TRBV6-3	-	CASSYPPDTQYF	TGTGCCAGCAGTTACCCGCCGGATACGCAGTATTTT
-	TRBJ2-3	TRBV7-2	few	CASSLGVGRHTDTQYF	TGTGCCAGCAGCTTGGGGGTTGGCAGACACACAGATACGCAGTATTTT
-	TRBJ1-3	TRBV11-2	few	CASSLTAFSGNTIYF	TGTGCCAGCAGCTTAACCGCCTTCTCTGGAAACACCATATATTTT
-	TRBJ2-5	TRBV5-1	-	CASSLQQGGIETQYF	TGCGCCAGCAGCTTGCAACAGGGGGGGATAGAGACCCAGTACTTC
-	TRBJ1-1	TRBV5-1	-	CASSAGENTEAFF	TGCGCCAGCAGCGCAGGCGAGAACACTGAAGCTTTCTTT
TRBD2	TRBJ2-2	TRBV5-1	-	CASSSLAGRGTGELFF	TGCGCCAGCAGTTCTTTAGCGGGGCGCGGCACCGGGGAGCTGTTTTTT
-	TRBJ1-3	TRBV9	-	CASSVSGNTIYF	TGTGCCAGCAGCGTTTCTGGAAACACCATATATTTT
-	TRBJ1-5	TRBV7-6	-	CASSLGDTQPQHF	TGTGCCAGCAGCTTGGGGGATACTCAGCCCCAGCATTTT
-	TRBJ2-5	TRBV6-5	-	CASSYVQGETQYF	TGTGCCAGCAGTTACGTCCAGGGAGAGACCCAGTACTTC
-	TRBJ2-5	TRBV23-1	few	CASSHPQGIETQYF	TGCGCCAGCAGTCATCCCCAGGGTATAGAGACCCAGTACTTC